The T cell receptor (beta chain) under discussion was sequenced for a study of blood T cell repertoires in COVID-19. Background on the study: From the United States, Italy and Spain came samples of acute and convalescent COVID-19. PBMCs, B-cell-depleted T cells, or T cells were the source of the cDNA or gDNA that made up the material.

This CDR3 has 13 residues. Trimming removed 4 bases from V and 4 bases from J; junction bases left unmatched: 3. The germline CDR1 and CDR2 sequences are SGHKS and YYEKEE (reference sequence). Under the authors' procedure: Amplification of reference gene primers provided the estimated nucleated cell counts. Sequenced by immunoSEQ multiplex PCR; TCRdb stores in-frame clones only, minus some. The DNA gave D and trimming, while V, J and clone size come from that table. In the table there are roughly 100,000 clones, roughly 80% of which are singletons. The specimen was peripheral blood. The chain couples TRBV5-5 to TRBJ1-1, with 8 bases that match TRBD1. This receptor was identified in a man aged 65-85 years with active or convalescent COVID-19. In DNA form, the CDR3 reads TGTGCCAGCAGCGCAGACAGGGGCACTGAAGCTTTCTTT. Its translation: CASSADRGTEAFF.